This is a list of T cell receptor beta chains from one sample in a study of shared clonotypes between healthy human individuals. Only in-frame clones appear in the TCRdb table, and some are missing; sequencing was by immunoSEQ multiplex PCR. Of about 2.4 million clones listed, 93% are singletons. The sequenced material came from naive CD4+ T cells from PBMCs. Source of these receptors: a man aged 18 to 30 in good health. Some clones in this sample may be carry-over from other donors' samples. Both conserved end residues are part of each CDR3. D genes are given only for firm matches. A row's size may be missing; if present it is once, few, many or a size class.

J,size,V,D,CDR3,DNA
TRBJ2-3,NA,TRBV5-1,TRBD1,CASSQDRAVRDTQYF,TGCGCCAGCAGCCAAGACAGGGCCGTAAGGGATACGCAGTATTTT
TRBJ2-1,NA,TRBV15,NA,CATSRGDNEQFF,TGTGCCACCAGCAGGGGTGACAATGAGCAGTTCTTC
TRBJ2-1,NA,TRBV28,TRBD2,CASSLRRTSGSAEQFF,TGTGCCAGCAGTTTAAGGAGGACTAGCGGGAGTGCTGAGCAGTTCTTC
TRBJ1-2,once,TRBV18,TRBD1,CASSPWTGSVDSGYTF,TGTGCCAGCTCACCGTGGACAGGGTCAGTCGACAGCGGCTACACCTTC
TRBJ2-1,NA,TRBV5-4,TRBD2,CASSPTGLAGGPYNEQFF,TGTGCCAGCAGCCCGACGGGACTAGCGGGAGGGCCATACAATGAGCAGTTCTTC
TRBJ2-3,once,TRBV21-1,NA,CASSSRTSGRLGGVVADTQYF,TGTGCCAGCAGCTCCCGGACTAGCGGGAGATTAGGGGGTGTAGTGGCAGATACGCAGTATTTT
TRBJ2-7,NA,TRBV7-2,NA,CASSLGPASYEQYF,TGTGCCAGCAGCTTAGGTCCAGCGAGCTACGAGCAGTACTTC
TRBJ1-3,NA,TRBV29-1,NA,CSVTEGARNTIYF,TGCAGCGTGACGGAGGGTGCTAGGAACACCATATATTTT
TRBJ2-1,NA,TRBV7-2,TRBD1,CASSQGVPGFSYNEQFF,TGTGCCAGCAGCCAGGGGGTGCCCGGGTTCTCCTACAATGAGCAGTTCTTC
TRBJ2-1,NA,TRBV9,NA,CASSEHVGANIYNEQFF,TGTGCCAGCAGCGAGCATGTTGGGGCCAACATCTACAATGAGCAGTTCTTC
TRBJ1-3,NA,TRBV6-6,TRBD1,CASSSRTGPPGNTIYF,TGTGCCAGCAGTTCAAGGACAGGTCCTCCGGGAAACACCATATATTTT
TRBJ1-1,NA,TRBV28,NA,CASSQLRGKRTEAFF,TGTGCCAGCAGTCAACTCAGGGGTAAGAGGACTGAAGCTTTCTTT
TRBJ2-7,NA,TRBV28,NA,CASSLGGPAQYF,TGTGCCAGCAGTTTAGGGGGACCGGCGCAGTACTTC
TRBJ2-2,NA,TRBV7-7,TRBD2,CASSRPGGTGELFF,TGTGCCAGCAGCCGACCGGGAGGGACCGGGGAGCTGTTTTTT
TRBJ1-5,NA,TRBV2,TRBD1,CASSGQGARSNQPQHF,TGTGCCAGCAGTGGACAGGGGGCGCGGAGCAATCAGCCCCAGCATTTT
TRBJ1-2,NA,TRBV28,NA,CASSSEQGAYGYTF,TGTGCCAGCAGTTCAGAACAGGGAGCGTATGGCTACACCTTC
TRBJ2-1,NA,TRBV5-1,TRBD1,CASSLGLGQGSYNEQFF,TGCGCCAGCAGCTTGGGCCTCGGACAGGGGTCGTACAATGAGCAGTTCTTC
TRBJ1-1,NA,TRBV4-1,NA,CASSQYGEGWTEAFF,TGCGCCAGCAGCCAATATGGGGAAGGATGGACTGAAGCTTTCTTT
TRBJ1-5,NA,TRBV10-3,TRBD1,CAISAGDRDNQPQHF,TGTGCCATCAGTGCCGGAGACAGGGACAATCAGCCCCAGCATTTT
TRBJ2-5,NA,TRBV30,TRBD1,CAWSSGLTGGETQYF,TGTGCCTGGAGTTCCGGCCTGACAGGGGGAGAGACCCAGTACTTC
TRBJ2-3,NA,TRBV30,NA,CAWTAPWGSARKGDTQYF,TGTGCCTGGACCGCCCCATGGGGTAGCGCGAGAAAAGGGGATACGCAGTATTTT
TRBJ2-7,once,TRBV7-3,NA,CASSSSPIGQQYF,TGTGCCAGCAGCTCCTCACCGATCGGGCAGCAGTACTTC
TRBJ2-3,NA,TRBV7-3,NA,CASSRPGDTQYF,TGTGCCAGCAGCCGACCGGGGGATACGCAGTATTTT
TRBJ2-1,NA,TRBV29-1,TRBD2,CSVRAGEFPANEQFF,TGCAGCGTTCGGGCGGGAGAGTTCCCCGCCAATGAGCAGTTCTTC
TRBJ2-2,NA,TRBV4-3,TRBD2,CASSQGREAGELFF,TGCGCCAGCAGCCAAGGGCGGGAGGCCGGGGAGCTGTTTTTT
TRBJ2-3,NA,TRBV7-2,NA,CASSLSGGAADTQYF,TGTGCCAGCAGCTTAAGTGGCGGGGCCGCAGATACGCAGTATTTT
TRBJ1-5,NA,TRBV5-1,NA,CASSLAPYSNQPQHF,TGCGCCAGCAGCTTGGCCCCATATAGCAATCAGCCCCAGCATTTT
TRBJ2-1,NA,TRBV5-1,TRBD2,CASSLGLAGGLGNEQFF,TGCGCCAGCAGCTTGGGATTGGCGGGAGGGCTAGGCAATGAGCAGTTCTTC
TRBJ2-7,NA,TRBV5-1,TRBD2,CASSRTSGSYEQYF,TGCGCCAGCAGCCGGACTAGCGGGAGTTACGAGCAGTACTTC
TRBJ2-3,NA,TRBV5-1,TRBD2,CASSSTGTSGTGDTQYF,TGCGCCAGCAGCAGTACCGGGACTAGCGGCACCGGAGATACGCAGTATTTT
TRBJ2-7,NA,TRBV4-1,NA,CASSRTPGRSTEQYF,TGCGCCAGCAGCCGAACTCCGGGACGTTCGACCGAGCAGTACTTC
TRBJ1-1,NA,TRBV28,NA,CASTRGGLTEAFF,TGTGCCAGCACTAGAGGGGGTTTGACTGAAGCTTTCTTT
TRBJ2-7,NA,TRBV11-2,NA,CASSPEIHGGLGGQYF,TGTGCCAGCAGCCCTGAAATCCATGGCGGGCTTGGGGGGCAGTACTTC
TRBJ2-7,NA,TRBV19,NA,CASSIVSGVGYEQYF,TGTGCCAGTAGTATAGTATCCGGGGTTGGCTACGAGCAGTACTTC
TRBJ1-1,NA,TRBV6-1,TRBD1,CASRGTGGRTEAFF,TGTGCCAGCAGGGGGACAGGGGGAAGAACTGAAGCTTTCTTT
TRBJ1-4,NA,TRBV25-1,NA,CASSDPSPGSKEKLFF,TGTGCCAGCAGTGACCCCTCGCCGGGATCGAAGGAAAAACTGTTTTTT
TRBJ1-4,NA,TRBV7-9,NA,CASSLNTGLGEKLFF,TGTGCCAGCAGCTTGAACACAGGGTTGGGTGAAAAACTGTTTTTT
TRBJ2-1,NA,TRBV18,TRBD2,CASSFGGSDNEQFF,TGTGCCAGCTCCTTTGGCGGGAGTGACAATGAGCAGTTCTTC
TRBJ1-4,NA,TRBV4-1,TRBD1,CASSPGGGGSNEKLFF,TGCGCCAGCAGCCCAGGGGGTGGGGGTAGTAATGAAAAACTGTTTTTT
TRBJ2-1,NA,TRBV5-4,TRBD2,CASSPGASGRFDEQFF,TGTGCCAGCAGCCCTGGGGCTAGCGGGAGATTCGATGAGCAGTTCTTC